This T cell receptor beta chain was sequenced during a study of blood T cell repertoires in COVID-19. Study background: T cells, B-cell-depleted T cells, or PBMCs provided the cDNA or gDNA that served as material.

This table comes from immunoSEQ multiplex PCR, and its TCRdb copy is limited to in-frame clones, with some not included. This table holds 70,000 or so clones, about 86% found once. Between the trimmed V and J ends, which lost 10 bases and 3 bases, there was a span of 12 bases. Looked up from germline, CDR1 is MNHEY and CDR2 is SVGAGI. The CDR3 is made up of 12 amino acids. This clonotype was obtained from a man aged 45-65 years with acute or convalescent COVID-19. The chain uses TRBV6-5 and TRBJ1-1; the D is unclear. The sequenced sample was peripheral blood. CDR3: CAIWPIYTEAFF. CDR3 coding DNA: TGTGCCATATGGCCGATTTACACTGAAGCTTTCTTT.